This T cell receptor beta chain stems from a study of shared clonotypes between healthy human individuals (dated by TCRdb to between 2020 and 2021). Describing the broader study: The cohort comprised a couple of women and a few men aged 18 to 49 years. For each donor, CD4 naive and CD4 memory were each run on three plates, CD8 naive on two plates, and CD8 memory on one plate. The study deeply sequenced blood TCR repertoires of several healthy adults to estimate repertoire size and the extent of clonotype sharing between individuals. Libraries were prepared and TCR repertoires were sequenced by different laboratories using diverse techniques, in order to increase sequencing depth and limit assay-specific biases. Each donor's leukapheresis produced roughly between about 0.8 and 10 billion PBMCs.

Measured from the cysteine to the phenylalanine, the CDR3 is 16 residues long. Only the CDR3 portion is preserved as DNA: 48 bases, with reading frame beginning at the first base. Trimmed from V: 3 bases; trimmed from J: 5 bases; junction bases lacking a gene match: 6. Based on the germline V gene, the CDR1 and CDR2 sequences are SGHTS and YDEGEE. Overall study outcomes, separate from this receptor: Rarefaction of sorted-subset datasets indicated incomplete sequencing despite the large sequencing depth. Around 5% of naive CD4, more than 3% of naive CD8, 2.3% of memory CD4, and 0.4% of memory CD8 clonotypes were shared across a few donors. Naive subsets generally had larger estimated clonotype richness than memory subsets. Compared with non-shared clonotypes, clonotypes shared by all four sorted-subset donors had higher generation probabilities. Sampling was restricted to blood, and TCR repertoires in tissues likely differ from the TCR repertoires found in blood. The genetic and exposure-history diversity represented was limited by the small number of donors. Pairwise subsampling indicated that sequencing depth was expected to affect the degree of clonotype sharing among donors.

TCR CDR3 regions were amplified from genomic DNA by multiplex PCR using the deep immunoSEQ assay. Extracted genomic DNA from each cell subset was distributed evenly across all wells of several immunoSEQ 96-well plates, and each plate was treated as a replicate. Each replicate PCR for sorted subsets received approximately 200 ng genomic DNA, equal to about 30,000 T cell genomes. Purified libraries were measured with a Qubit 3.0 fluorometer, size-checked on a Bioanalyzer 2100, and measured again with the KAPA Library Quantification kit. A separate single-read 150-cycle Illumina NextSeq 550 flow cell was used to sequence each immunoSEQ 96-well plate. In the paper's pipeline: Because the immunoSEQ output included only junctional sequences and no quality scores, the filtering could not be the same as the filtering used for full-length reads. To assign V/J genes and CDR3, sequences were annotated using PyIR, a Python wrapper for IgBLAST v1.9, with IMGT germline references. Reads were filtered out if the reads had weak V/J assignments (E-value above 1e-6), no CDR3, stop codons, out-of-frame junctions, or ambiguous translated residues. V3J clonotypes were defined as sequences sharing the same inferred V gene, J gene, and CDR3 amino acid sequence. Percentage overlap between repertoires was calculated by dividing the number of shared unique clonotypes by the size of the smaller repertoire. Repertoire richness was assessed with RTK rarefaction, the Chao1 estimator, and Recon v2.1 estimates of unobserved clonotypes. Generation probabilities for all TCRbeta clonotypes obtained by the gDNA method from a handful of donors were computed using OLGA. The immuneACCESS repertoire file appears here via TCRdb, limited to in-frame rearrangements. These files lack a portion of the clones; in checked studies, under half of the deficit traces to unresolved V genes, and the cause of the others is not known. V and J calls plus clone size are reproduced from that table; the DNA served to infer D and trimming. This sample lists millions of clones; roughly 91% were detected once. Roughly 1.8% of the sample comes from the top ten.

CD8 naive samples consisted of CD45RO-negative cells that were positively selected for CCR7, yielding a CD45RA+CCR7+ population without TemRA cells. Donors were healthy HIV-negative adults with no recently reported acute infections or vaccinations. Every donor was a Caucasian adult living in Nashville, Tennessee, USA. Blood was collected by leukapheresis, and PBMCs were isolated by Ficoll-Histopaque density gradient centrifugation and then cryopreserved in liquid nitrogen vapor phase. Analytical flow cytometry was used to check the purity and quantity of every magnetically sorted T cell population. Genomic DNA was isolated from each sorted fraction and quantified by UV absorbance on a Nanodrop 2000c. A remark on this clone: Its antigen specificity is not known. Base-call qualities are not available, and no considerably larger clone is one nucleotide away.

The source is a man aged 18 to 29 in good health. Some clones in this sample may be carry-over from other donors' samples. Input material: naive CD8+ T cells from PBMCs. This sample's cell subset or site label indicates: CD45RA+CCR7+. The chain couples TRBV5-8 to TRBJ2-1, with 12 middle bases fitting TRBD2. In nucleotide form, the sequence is TGTGCCAGCAGCTACCTAGCGGGAGGGTTCCACAATGAGCAGTTCTTC. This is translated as CASSYLAGGFHNEQFF.